What follows are 19 T cell receptor beta chains derived from one specimen sequenced in a study of blood T cell repertoires in COVID-19. Assay used: immunoSEQ multiplex PCR; TCRdb lists only in-frame clones, some missing. The data hold about 120,000 clones, with around 89% observed a single time. Input material: peripheral blood. Receptors originate from a woman aged 45-60 years with acute or convalescent COVID-19.

The V call is TRBV9, the J call TRBJ2-5; 10 nucleotides line up with TRBD2. CDR3 size: 16 residues. V lost 4 bases and J lost 1; bases outside the gene matches: 7. CDR1 and CDR2 from the germline V gene are SGDLS and YYNGEE. In DNA, the CDR3 is TGTGCCAGCAGCTTGGGACTAGCGTCCCCCCAAGAGACCCAGTACTTC. It specifies CASSLGLASPQETQYF. Combining the CDR3 with reference TRBV9 and TRBJ2-5 gives the whole variable domain DSGVTQTPKHLITATGQRVTLRCSPRSGDLSVYWYQQSLDQGLQFLIQYYNGEERAKGNILERFSAQQFPDLHSELNLSSLELGDSALYFCASSLGLASPQETQYFGPGTRLLVL.

This chain links TRBV28 with TRBJ2-2, with 8 bases lining up with TRBD2. CDR3 size: 18 residues. V shed 2 bases and J 6 bases; nucleotides not matched to a gene: 14. From germline, CDR1 is MDHEN and CDR2 SYDVKM. For the CDR3, the DNA is TGTGCCAGCAGTTTAATAGCCTTGGCTAGCGGGTCCTCCGGGGAGCTGTTTTTT. Protein sequence: CASSLIALASGSSGELFF.

This chain links TRBV29-1 with TRBJ1-4; TRBD1 agrees at 7 bases. The junction had 5 bases not matched to a gene; V was cut back by 4 bases and J by 0 bases. Germline CDR1 is SQVTM and CDR2 is ANQGSEA. This CDR3 is 15 amino acids long. The CDR3 is CSVGNRGTTNEKLFF. CDR3 sequence (DNA): TGCAGCGTTGGAAACAGGGGTACAACTAATGAAAAACTGTTTTTT.

This chain links TRBV19 with TRBJ1-2, with 8 bases fitting TRBD1. Trimming took 5 bases from V and 8 from J; bases not matched to a gene: 4. The length of the CDR3 is 12 residues. Germline V gives CDR1 LNHDA, CDR2 SQIVND (reference sequence). DNA for the CDR3: TGTGCCAGTAGTCCAGGGACAGGCGGCTACACCTTC. Amino acids: CASSPGTGGYTF.

This sequence joins TRBV3-1 (or the pseudogene TRBV3-2) and TRBJ2-7; the D is unclear. Germline V gene data show CDR1 as LGHDT and CDR2 as YNNKEL (reference sequence). The CDR3 consists of 12 residues. V was clipped by 2 bases and J by 4 bases, with 6 bases between them. CDR3 amino acids: CASSQFPYEQYF. CDR3 bases: TGTGCCAGCAGCCAATTCCCATACGAGCAGTACTTC.

The chain carries TRBV6-1 and TRBJ1-4, with no clear D. The V and J ends lost 0 bases and 7 bases respectively, with 6 bases between them. CDR1 is MNHNS and CDR2 is SASEGT in the germline V gene. This CDR3 region has 13 residues. CDR3 nucleotide sequence: TGTGCCAGCAGTGAAGCTTCGGTTGAAAAACTGTTTTTT. It codes for CASSEASVEKLFF.

The V gene is TRBV12-5, the J gene TRBJ2-1; tentatively, D is TRBD2 (6 bases). Germline values: CDR1 LGHNT, CDR2 FRNRAP. V shed 4 bases and J shed 10 bases, with 14 bases lying between them. The CDR3 spans 13 residues. The CDR3 nucleotides are TGTGCTAGTGGTTGGGACTTATCCGGCGAGCAGTTCTTC. Protein: CASGWDLSGEQFF. Full variable domain (remainder filled in from reference TRBV12-5 and TRBJ2-1): DARVTQTPRHKVTEMGQEVTMRCQPILGHNTVFWYRQTMMQGLELLAYFRNRAPLDDSGMPKDRFSAEMPDATLATLKIQPSEPRDSAVYFCASGWDLSGEQFFGPGTRLTVL.

The chain couples TRBV5-1 to TRBJ2-7; D is unresolved. V lost 1 base and J lost 2, with 22 bases in between. CDR3 length: 18 residues. CDR1 and CDR2 (germline): SGHRS, YFSETQ. In DNA, the CDR3 is TGCGCCAGCAGCTTGAGGCCCGCGGTCGCAGAGGTTCCCTACGAGCAGTACTTC. This codes for CASSLRPAVAEVPYEQYF.

This sequence joins TRBV5-1 and TRBJ2-5; TRBD1 might be the D (6 bases). V lost 4 bases to trimming and J lost 5 bases, with 18 bases between them. Germline CDR1 and CDR2: SGHRS and YFSETQ. This CDR3 has 15 residues. The CDR3 sequence is CASSHQGSVEETQYF. CDR3 nucleotides: TGCGCCAGCAGCCACCAGGGGTCCGTTGAGGAGACCCAGTACTTC.

The chain couples TRBV5-6 to TRBJ1-1; 7 bases align to TRBD1. J gave up 3 bases and V 4 bases, and 6 bases lay outside the gene matches. The CDR3 is made up of 14 amino acids. Per the germline V gene, CDR1 is SGHDT and CDR2 is YYEEEE. This chain's CDR3 is CASSQTGFDTEAFF. The CDR3 DNA reads TGTGCCAGCAGCCAGACAGGGTTTGACACTGAAGCTTTCTTT.

The chain links TRBV7-9 to TRBJ2-1; 7 bases fit TRBD1. The CDR3 totals 15 residues. In germline, CDR1 is SEHNR, CDR2 FQNEAQ (reference sequence). Trimming removed 1 base from V and 2 bases from J; junction bases left unmatched: 2. The CDR3 is CASSLGDRAYNEQFF. Written as DNA, the CDR3 is TGTGCCAGCAGCTTAGGTGACAGGGCCTACAATGAGCAGTTCTTC.

The rearrangement joins TRBV28 to TRBJ2-3, with 9 bases aligning to TRBD2. CDR1 is MDHEN and CDR2 is SYDVKM in the germline V gene. CDR3 length: 15 amino acids. Trimming cost V 3 bases and J 3 bases; bases outside gene matches: 4. In DNA form, the CDR3 reads TGTGCCAGCAGTTTTAGCGGGAGAGGGACAGATACGCAGTATTTT. Amino acid sequence: CASSFSGRGTDTQYF.

The chain is built from TRBV11-3 and TRBJ1-3; the match to TRBD1 covers 8 bases. The CDR3 runs 14 residues. J was trimmed by 4 bases and V by 5 bases; bases with no gene match: 4. CDR1 is SGHNT and CDR2 is YENEEA in the germline V gene. The CDR3 DNA is TGTGCCAGCAGCACGGACAGGGTCGGAAACACCATATATTTT. This gives the protein CASSTDRVGNTIYF. The full variable domain, its missing parts supplied by reference TRBV11-3 and TRBJ1-3, is EAGVVQSPRYKIIEKKQPVAFWCNPISGHNTLYWYLQNLGQGPELLIRYENEEAVDDSQLPKDRFSAERLKGVDSTLKIQPAELGDSAVYLCASSTDRVGNTIYFGEGSWLTVV.

The J gene is TRBJ1-2, the V gene TRBV7-9; 10 bases match TRBD1. This CDR3 is 15 amino acids long. V lost 5 bases, J lost 2 bases, and 5 bases stayed unmatched. Germline V gene data show CDR1 as SEHNR and CDR2 as FQNEAQ (reference sequence). The CDR3 coding sequence is TGTGCCAGCAGCCCGGGACAGGGGTGGAACTATGGCTACACCTTC. Protein: CASSPGQGWNYGYTF.

The chain has TRBV19 and TRBJ2-7; no firm D call. Germline assignment: CDR1 LNHDA and CDR2 SQIVND (reference sequence). This CDR3 is built from 13 residues. The V end lost 0 bases, the J end lost 4 bases, and 7 bases lay between the germline ends. CDR3 amino acids: CASSIDVLYEQYF. CDR3 nucleotide sequence: TGTGCCAGTAGTATAGACGTCTTATACGAGCAGTACTTC.

The chain links TRBV7-9 to TRBJ2-3, with 7 bases lining up with TRBD2. The CDR3 spans 15 residues. V was clipped by 3 bases and J by 2 bases; unmatched bases: 5. The germline gives CDR1 SEHNR, CDR2 FQNEAQ (reference sequence). As DNA, the CDR3 is TGTGCCAGCAGCTTCGAGGGAGGGCCCACAGATACGCAGTATTTT. It codes for CASSFEGGPTDTQYF.

The rearrangement links TRBV6-5 to TRBJ1-5; TRBD1 matches at 7 bases. The CDR3 is made up of 14 amino acids. Germline V gene data show CDR1 as MNHEY and CDR2 as SVGAGI. Trimming at V came to 5 bases and at J to 2 bases, leaving 3 bases not matched to a gene. CDR3 sequence: CASSKGQRNQPQHF. DNA for the CDR3: TGTGCCAGCAGTAAGGGACAGCGCAATCAGCCCCAGCATTTT.

V is TRBV6-5 and J is TRBJ2-7, with 7 positions matching TRBD1. The germline gives CDR1 MNHEY, CDR2 SVGAGI. This CDR3 is 13 amino acids long. V lost 3 bases to trimming and J lost 4 bases; unmatched junction nucleotides: 3. The CDR3 coding sequence is TGTGCCAGCAGTTATCGACAGGGATACGAGCAGTACTTC. Translated: CASSYRQGYEQYF.

The rearrangement uses TRBV3-1 (or the pseudogene TRBV3-2) and TRBJ2-1, with 7 bases lining up with TRBD1. The CDR3 runs 15 residues. Unmatched junction bases numbered 6, after V lost 5 bases and J lost 2 bases. Germline CDR1 and CDR2: LGHDT and YNNKEL (reference sequence). CDR3 sequence: CASSYRGTTYNEQFF. In DNA form, the CDR3 reads TGTGCCAGCAGCTACAGGGGCACGACCTACAATGAGCAGTTCTTC.